The clone carrying this T cell receptor (beta chain) was picked up many times. Relying on iRepertoire HTBI primers and Arm-PCR of CDR3 regions, the team built TCR beta libraries. TCRdb fed the multiplex PCR reads into MiXCR, producing one record per CDR3 protein. The sample holds 400,000 to 500,000 distinct CDR3 sequences; around 17% are singletons and the top ten take around 23%. This sample is drawn from a study of regulatory T cells in long-lasting Graves disease. As for the study in general: Graves' patients (newly diagnosed) had been on antithyroid drugs under 3 months.

As for time point: newly diagnosed GD, antithyroid drugs for less than 3 months. With RNA extracted from PBMCs as input, the TCR library was made. The CDR3 has 14 residues. The J segment lost 6 bases and the V segment lost 3 bases, leaving 7 bases of the junction unmatched. In germline, CDR1 is SQVTM, CDR2 ANQGSEA. These data are also associated with another study on T cells in Graves' hyperthyroidism and ophthalmopathy.

The sequences come from peripheral blood mononuclear cells (PBMCs), collected at new diagnosis, from a patient treated with antithyroid drugs. The chain combines TRBV29-1 with TRBJ2-1; 8 bases align to TRBD2. The source of this sequence is a woman between 18 and 29 years old with Graves disease. The CDR3 is CSVDGAGVTNEQFF. In DNA, the CDR3 is TGCAGCGTTGACGGAGCGGGAGTTACCAATGAGCAGTTCTTC.